The clone carrying this T cell receptor beta chain was seen at least ten times. Antigen: not known. The V end was cut by 1 base, the J end by 6 bases, with 13 bases between. Germline V gene sequence: CDR1 MNHNS, CDR2 SASEGT. This CDR3 comprises 15 residues. This specimen belongs to a study of regulatory T cells in long-lasting Graves disease. Library construction for TCR beta used iRepertoire HTBI primers and Arm-PCR of CDR3 regions. Methods used by the authors: Identification across samples found about 61 TRBV and about 13 TRBJ segments. One entry per CDR3 protein, called by TCRdb with MiXCR from the multiplex PCR reads. V and J calls and clone size were set by TCRdb, not the authors. The repertoire holds approximately 300,000 distinct CDR3 sequences, with under 20% as singletons. The study's findings and limits: Small sample size may have lowered accuracy. Favored gene segments in persistent disease were TRBV28, TRBJ1-2 and TRBJ2-5.

Stated time point: newly diagnosed GD, antithyroid drugs for less than 3 months. From RNA extracted from PBMCs, the TCR library was made. From each patient, 8 to 10 milliliters of peripheral blood was drawn and collected into an EDTA anticoagulant tube. This rearrangement joins TRBV6-1 to TRBJ1-5; unclear D gene. The clonotype comes from a female donor with Graves disease. This material consisted of peripheral blood mononuclear cells (PBMCs), taken at new diagnosis, from a patient treated with antithyroid drugs. CDR3 DNA sequence: TGTGCCAGCAGTGAAGGACCCGCGGTGGGTCAGCCCCAGCATTTT. The encoded protein is CASSEGPAVGQPQHF.